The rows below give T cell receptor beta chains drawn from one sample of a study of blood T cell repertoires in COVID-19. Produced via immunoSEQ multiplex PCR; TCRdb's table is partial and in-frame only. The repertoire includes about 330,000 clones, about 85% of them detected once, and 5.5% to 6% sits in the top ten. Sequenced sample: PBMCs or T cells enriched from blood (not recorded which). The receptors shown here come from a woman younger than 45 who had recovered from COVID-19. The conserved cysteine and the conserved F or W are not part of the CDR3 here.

CDR3aa: ASTGLAGGRGDTQY; v_gene: TRBV19
CDR3aa: SVGSGGTEAF; v_gene: TRBV29-1
CDR3aa: ASSPDPKGDYGYT; v_gene: TRBV9
CDR3aa: ASSPDYGYT; v_gene: TRBV7-8
CDR3aa: ASSPSGGGTDTQY; v_gene: TRBV7-3
CDR3aa: SVGPTRVDTEAF; v_gene: TRBV29-1
CDR3aa: ASSLAQGAIGELF; v_gene: TRBV5-1
CDR3aa: ASNSGAYNEQF; v_gene: TRBV19
CDR3aa: ASSERGEAF; v_gene: TRBV6-1
CDR3aa: ARTHRDSNYGYT; v_gene: TRBV30
CDR3aa: ASSLATTSPIYEQY; v_gene: TRBV5-4
CDR3aa: ASSLEGSGAGGRETQY; v_gene: TRBV5-1
CDR3aa: ASSYRAGGGTGELF; v_gene: TRBV7-6
CDR3aa: ASSQWSAVRYGYT; v_gene: TRBV14
CDR3aa: ASSRPGAGGLYEQY; v_gene: TRBV14
CDR3aa: ASSSRTSGGAYNEQF; v_gene: TRBV5-1
CDR3aa: ASSLSGGAADTQY; v_gene: TRBV7-2
CDR3aa: ASSPGQGAGQPQH; v_gene: TRBV2
CDR3aa: ASSRETQNYGYT; v_gene: TRBV7-2
CDR3aa: ASSSGTGQPNYGYT; v_gene: TRBV6-5
CDR3aa: ASSQDSRPYGYT; v_gene: TRBV7-2
CDR3aa: AWSTPGQYGYT; v_gene: TRBV30
CDR3aa: ASSLSLRLRSGANVLT; v_gene: TRBV27
CDR3aa: ASSQDRRTGGREQY; v_gene: TRBV3-1/TRBV3-2
CDR3aa: AISESRGNSGTGELF; v_gene: TRBV10-3
CDR3aa: ATSENRDRGTDTQY; v_gene: TRBV24-1
CDR3aa: ASSLGEGRLKPQH; v_gene: TRBV18
CDR3aa: ASSVIGAYNEQF; v_gene: TRBV9
CDR3aa: ASSPYRGQPQH; v_gene: TRBV27
CDR3aa: ATSQTGAETQY; v_gene: TRBV24-1
CDR3aa: AWSLTSRLETQY; v_gene: TRBV30
CDR3aa: ASSQAATRQETQY; v_gene: TRBV3-1/TRBV3-2
CDR3aa: ASAAAASWKLF; v_gene: TRBV19
CDR3aa: ASGLAGVLSGTDTQY; v_gene: TRBV7-9
CDR3aa: ASSRPGQVDEKLF; v_gene: TRBV14
CDR3aa: ASSQAGEYTEAF; v_gene: TRBV4-1
CDR3aa: ASSGGDRRSTEAF; v_gene: TRBV9
CDR3aa: ASSADRQETQY; v_gene: TRBV7-7
CDR3aa: ASSLPSGGNTGELF; v_gene: TRBV5-1
CDR3aa: ASSHGTGTTGELF; v_gene: TRBV7-9
CDR3aa: ASSLDNINYGYT; v_gene: TRBV5-1
CDR3aa: ASSRTQGKNTEAF; v_gene: TRBV6-2/TRBV6-3
CDR3aa: SASGGSEAF; v_gene: TRBV29-1
CDR3aa: ASSPYQGGRGQAF; v_gene: TRBV19
CDR3aa: ASSFVRGYT; v_gene: TRBV12-3/TRBV12-4
CDR3aa: ASSMDRTVYEQY; v_gene: TRBV19
CDR3aa: ASSLGTVNEKLF; v_gene: TRBV18
CDR3aa: ASSPPGGAPSGNTIY; v_gene: TRBV18
CDR3aa: ASRTRGGLGDEQF; v_gene: TRBV19
CDR3aa: ASSEYGAFNEKLF; v_gene: TRBV25-1
CDR3aa: ASSGETSEYIQY; v_gene: TRBV2
CDR3aa: ASSQQGAANEKLF; v_gene: TRBV3-1/TRBV3-2
CDR3aa: ASSDRGNYGYT; v_gene: TRBV6-5